This T cell receptor beta chain was sequenced in a study of T cell repertoires in cytomegalovirus infection. With 7 bases clipped from V and 2 bases from J, the junction kept 1 base outside the gene matches. The V gene's germline CDR1 is MNHNY and CDR2 SVGAGI (reference sequence). The CDR3 consists of 13 residues. This clonotype occurred a few times. Its antigen is undetermined. Using its own MiXCR run on the reads, TCRdb lists one record per CDR3 protein. The table shows 550,000 to 700,000 distinct CDR3 sequences, with approximately 40% occurring only once. The V and J genes are TRBV6-6 and TRBJ2-1; TRBD2 agrees at 8 bases. The sequence was obtained from a human donor in good health (CMV status not recorded). Some clones in this sample may be carry-over from other donors' samples. The sequenced sample was cultured PBMCs, obtained from culture after CMV antigen stimulation. CDR3 in DNA: TGTGCCAGCAATAGCGGGGCCTACAATGAGCAGTTCTTC. This codes for CASNSGAYNEQFF.